This T cell receptor (beta chain) originates from a study of blood T cell repertoires in COVID-19. V lost 6 bases, J lost 7 bases, and 8 bases stayed unmatched. Per the germline V gene, CDR1 is MRHNA and CDR2 is SNTAGT. There are 13 residues in the CDR3. Study members were between roughly 18 and 100 years old and lived in fewer than 30 US regions. Original methodology: Amplification from reference gene primers served as the basis for estimated nucleated cell counts. Measured with immunoSEQ multiplex PCR; TCRdb has only the in-frame clones, and not every one. From that table come the V and J calls and clone size; the DNA was used to work out D and trimming. The data hold approximately 200,000 clones, with about 86% observed a single time.

The genes are TRBV6-4 and TRBJ1-2, with TRBD1 identical over 7 bases. The receptor comes from a man aged 35-49 years who had recovered from COVID-19. The specimen sequenced was PBMCs or T cells enriched from blood (not recorded which). The CDR3 loop reads CASSEDRDGGYTF. The CDR3 DNA reads as TGTGCCAGCAGCGAAGACAGGGATGGTGGCTACACCTTC.